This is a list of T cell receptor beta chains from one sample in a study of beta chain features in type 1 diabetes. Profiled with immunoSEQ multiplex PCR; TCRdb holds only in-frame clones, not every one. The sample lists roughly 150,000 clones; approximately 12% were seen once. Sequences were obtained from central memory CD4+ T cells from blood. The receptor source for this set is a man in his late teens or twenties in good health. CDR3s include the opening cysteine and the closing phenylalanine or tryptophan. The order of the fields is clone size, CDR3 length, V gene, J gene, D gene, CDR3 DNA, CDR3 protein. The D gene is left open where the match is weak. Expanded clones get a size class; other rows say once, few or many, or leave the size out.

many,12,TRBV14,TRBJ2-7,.,TGTGCCAGCAGCCGGGGGCGGAACGAGCAGTACTTC,CASSRGRNEQYF
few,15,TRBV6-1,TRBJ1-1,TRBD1,TGTGCCAGCAGTGAGTCTTTGGACAGGGACACTGAAGCTTTCTTT,CASSESLDRDTEAFF
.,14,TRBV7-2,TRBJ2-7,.,TGTGCCAGCAGCTCCCGGGACGGAACCTACGAGCAGTACTTC,CASSSRDGTYEQYF
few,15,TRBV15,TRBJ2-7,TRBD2,TGTGCCACCAGCAGCCCCGGGACTAGACCCTACGAGCAGTACTTC,CATSSPGTRPYEQYF
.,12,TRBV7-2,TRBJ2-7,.,TGTGCCAGCAGCCTTACGGGGTCTGAGCAGTACTTC,CASSLTGSEQYF
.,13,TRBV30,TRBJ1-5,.,TGTGCCTGGAGTCACAATAGCAATCAGCCCCAGCATTTT,CAWSHNSNQPQHF
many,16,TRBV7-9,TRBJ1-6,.,TGTGCCAGCAGCCAACTGGACCTTGTTTGGGATTCACCCCTCCACTTT,CASSQLDLVWDSPLHF
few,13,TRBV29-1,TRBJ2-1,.,TGCAGCGTCACAGGTTTTTTCTACAATGAGCAGTTCTTC,CSVTGFFYNEQFF
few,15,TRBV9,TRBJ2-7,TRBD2,TGTGCCAGCAGCGCCGCTAGCGGACTAACTTACGAGCAGTACTTC,CASSAASGLTYEQYF
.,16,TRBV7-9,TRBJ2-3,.,TGTGCCAGCAGCTTAGTGTCTGGGGGCCCCACAGATACGCAGTATTTT,CASSLVSGGPTDTQYF
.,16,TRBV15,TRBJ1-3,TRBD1,TGTGCCACCAGCAGTGGGACAGCCAGCTCTGGAAACACCATATATTTT,CATSSGTASSGNTIYF
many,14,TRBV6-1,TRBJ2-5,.,TGTGCCAGCAGGGGTGGGGGTTTGGGAGAGACCCAGTACTTC,CASRGGGLGETQYF
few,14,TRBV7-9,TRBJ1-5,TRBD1,TGTGCCAGCAGGCTTAGGGGGCAGGGGCAGCCCCAGCATTTT,CASRLRGQGQPQHF
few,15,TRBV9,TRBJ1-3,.,TGTGCCAGCAGCGTAGCGACCTACACTGGAAACACCATATATTTT,CASSVATYTGNTIYF
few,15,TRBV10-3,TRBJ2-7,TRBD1,TGTGCCATCAGTGATCGGGACAGGGGTAGCGACGAGCAGTACTTC,CAISDRDRGSDEQYF
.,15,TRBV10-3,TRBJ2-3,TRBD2,TGTGCCATCAGGGGACTAGTAGGATTCACAGATACGCAGTATTTT,CAIRGLVGFTDTQYF
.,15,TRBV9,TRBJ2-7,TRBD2,TGTGCCAGCAGCCCAAGGGGCCTAGCGGGAGCAAAGCAGTACTTC,CASSPRGLAGAKQYF
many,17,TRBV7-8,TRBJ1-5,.,TGTGCCAGCAGCCTAGGAAGGGAGGGGTTAGTAGTTCAGCCCCAGCATTTT,CASSLGREGLVVQPQHF
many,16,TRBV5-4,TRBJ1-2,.,TGTGCCAGCAGCTTGGTGCAGGGCCTATCTTTCTATGGCTACACCTTC,CASSLVQGLSFYGYTF
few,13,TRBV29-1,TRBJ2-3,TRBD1,TGCAGCGTCACAGGGGCGGGCGCAGATACGCAGTATTTT,CSVTGAGADTQYF
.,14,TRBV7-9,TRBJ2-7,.,TGTGCCAGCAGCTTAGATCAGACCTCCTACGAGCAGTACTTC,CASSLDQTSYEQYF
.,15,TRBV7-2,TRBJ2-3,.,TGTGCCAGCAGCTTAACGGGGGAATACACAGATACGCAGTATTTT,CASSLTGEYTDTQYF
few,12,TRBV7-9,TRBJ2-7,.,TGTGCCAGCAGCTTGTGGTCCTACGAGCAGTACTTC,CASSLWSYEQYF
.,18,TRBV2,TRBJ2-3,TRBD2,TGTGCCAGAGAAACAACACCGGGACTAGCGGGATCCACAGATACGCAGTATTTT,CARETTPGLAGSTDTQYF
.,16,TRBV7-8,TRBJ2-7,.,TGTGCCAGCAGCTTAGCTGGGGGTAGCGCCTATTTCGAGCAGTACTTC,CASSLAGGSAYFEQYF
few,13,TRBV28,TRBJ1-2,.,TGTGCCAGCAGTTTTCCTGTTAACTATGGCTACACCTTC,CASSFPVNYGYTF
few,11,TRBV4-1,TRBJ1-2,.,TGCGCCAGCAGCCGTGGGGAAGGCTACACCTTC,CASSRGEGYTF
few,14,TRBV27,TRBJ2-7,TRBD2,TGTGCCAGCAGTTTGGGACTAGCGGGGTACGAGCAGTACTTC,CASSLGLAGYEQYF
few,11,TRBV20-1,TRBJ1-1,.,TGCAGTGCCTCGCCCGGCACTGAAGCTTTCTTT,CSASPGTEAFF